The clone carrying this TCR beta chain has more than one count but fewer than ten. Its antigen remains unknown. The donors, healthy Caucasians from Russia, were aged roughly 6 to 90. These data belong to a study of blood T cells in healthy people across ages. General observations from the study: Measured against age, TCR beta diversity per million T cells decreased in a roughly linear manner. When set beside aged donors, long-lived donors presented more naive CD4+ cells and higher diversity.

With a J-beta primer mix and a sample-barcoded 5' primer, a second PCR ran about 7 to 12 cycles. Every cDNA molecule carried a tag from a template-switch adaptor bearing 12 random nucleotides. One entry per CDR3 protein results from TCRdb running MiXCR on the 5' RACE reads. Of about 900,000 distinct CDR3 sequences listed, roughly 48% are singletons. Germline CDR1 and CDR2: SGHRS and YFSETQ. V dropped 3 bases and J dropped 1 base, with 10 bases sitting between them. CDR3 length: 14 amino acids. Sequenced input: blood. The chain employs TRBV5-1 and TRBJ2-5; weak D call: TRBD1 (6 bases). The TCR was taken from a man younger than 45 in good health. CDR3 coding DNA: TGCGCCAGCAGCTGGACAGCGTCCCAAGAGACCCAGTACTTC. Encoded protein: CASSWTASQETQYF.